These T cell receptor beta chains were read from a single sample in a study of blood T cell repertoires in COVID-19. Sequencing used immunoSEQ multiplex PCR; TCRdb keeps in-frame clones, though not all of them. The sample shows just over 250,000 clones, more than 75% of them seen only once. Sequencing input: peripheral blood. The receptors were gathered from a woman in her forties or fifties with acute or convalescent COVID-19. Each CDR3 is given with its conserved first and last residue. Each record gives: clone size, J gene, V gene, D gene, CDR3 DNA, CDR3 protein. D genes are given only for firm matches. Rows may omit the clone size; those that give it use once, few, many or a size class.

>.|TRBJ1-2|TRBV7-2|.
TGTGCCAGCAGCTTTCTCGGCTATGGCTACACCTTC
CASSFLGYGYTF
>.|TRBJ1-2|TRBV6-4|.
TGTGCCAGCAGTGCTTCCGGGGGAGATTACTATGGCTACACCTTC
CASSASGGDYYGYTF
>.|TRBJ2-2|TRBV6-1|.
TGTGCCAGCAGTGAAGTAGGTGGGAGGTGGGCCACCGGGGAGCTGTTTTTT
CASSEVGGRWATGELFF
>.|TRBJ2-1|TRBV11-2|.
TGTGCCAGCACGTCCTACAATGAGCAGTTCTTC
CASTSYNEQFF
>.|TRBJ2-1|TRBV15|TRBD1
TGTGCCACCAGCAGAGGGGACAGGGTACATGAGCAGTTCTTC
CATSRGDRVHEQFF
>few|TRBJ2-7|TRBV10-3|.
TGTGCCATCAGTCCAGGGCCCCTCGAGCAGTACTTC
CAISPGPLEQYF
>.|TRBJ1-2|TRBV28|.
TGTGCCAGCAGCCCGTGGGGGGTAGGGTATGGCTACACCTTC
CASSPWGVGYGYTF
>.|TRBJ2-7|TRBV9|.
TGTGCCAGCAGCGTAGGGACAGCCACCGGTTCCTACGAGCAGTACTTC
CASSVGTATGSYEQYF
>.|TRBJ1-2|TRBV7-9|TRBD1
TGTGCCAGCAGCCCTACCCTGGACAGGGGGGTGAGTGGCTACACCTTC
CASSPTLDRGVSGYTF
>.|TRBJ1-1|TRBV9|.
TGTGCCAGCAGCGTAGGAGGGCTCACTGAAGCTTTCTTT
CASSVGGLTEAFF
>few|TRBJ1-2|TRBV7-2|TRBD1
TGTGCCAGCAGCCAGGACAGGAACTATGGCTACACCTTC
CASSQDRNYGYTF
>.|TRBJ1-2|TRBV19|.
TGTGCCAGTAGTATTGGGGAGATATCTGGAGGGTTGAACTATGGCTACACCTTC
CASSIGEISGGLNYGYTF
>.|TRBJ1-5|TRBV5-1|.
TGCGCCAGCAGCTTGGGACCCCAACGGGGCAATCAGCCCCAGCATTTT
CASSLGPQRGNQPQHF
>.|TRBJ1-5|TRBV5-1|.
TGCGCCAGCAGCGCCGACCAGGGTCAGCCCCAGCATTTT
CASSADQGQPQHF
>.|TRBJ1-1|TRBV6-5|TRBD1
TGTGCCAGCGTATTAGAGGGGACAGCGAACACTGAAGCTTTCTTT
CASVLEGTANTEAFF
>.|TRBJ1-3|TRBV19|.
TGTGCCAGTCACCCTAATTTGGCAGGCCTCTCTGGAAACACCATATATTTT
CASHPNLAGLSGNTIYF
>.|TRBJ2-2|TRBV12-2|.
TGTGCAAGTCGCCCGCAGGGGGACTACACCGGGGAGCTGTTTTTT
CASRPQGDYTGELFF
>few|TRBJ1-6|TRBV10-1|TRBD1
TGCGCCAGCAGTGAGTCTGGGGCAGGGGGTGGCTCCTATAATTCACCCCTCCACTTT
CASSESGAGGGSYNSPLHF
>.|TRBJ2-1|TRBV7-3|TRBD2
TGTGCCAGCAGCTTAGAACCACCGGGACTAGGCAATGAGCAGTTCTTC
CASSLEPPGLGNEQFF
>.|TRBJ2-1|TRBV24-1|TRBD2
TGTGCCACCAGTGATCCTAGCGGGAACTACAATGAGCAGTTCTTC
CATSDPSGNYNEQFF
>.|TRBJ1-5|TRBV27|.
TGTGCCAGCAGTTTGATAGGATACAGGGGCAATCAGCCCCAGCATTTT
CASSLIGYRGNQPQHF
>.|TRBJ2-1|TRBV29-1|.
TGCAGCGCCCTGTCTAGAGGAACTCGGAATGAGCAGTTCTTC
CSALSRGTRNEQFF
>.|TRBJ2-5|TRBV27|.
TGTGCCAGCAGATACTACGAAGAGACCCAGTACTTC
CASRYYEETQYF
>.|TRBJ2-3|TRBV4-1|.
TGCGCCAGCAGCCGGACTGGTTATATAGATACGCAGTATTTT
CASSRTGYIDTQYF
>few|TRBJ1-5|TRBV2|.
TGTGCCAGCAGTAGTCAGGGCAGCAATCAGCCCCAGCATTTT
CASSSQGSNQPQHF
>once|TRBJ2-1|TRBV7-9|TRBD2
TGTGCCAGCAGCCCTTTTAGCGGGAGAGGGGACAATGAGCAGTTCTTC
CASSPFSGRGDNEQFF
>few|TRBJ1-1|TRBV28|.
TGTGCCAGCAGCCCCCATGGCGGGGGCAGCACTGAAGCTTTCTTT
CASSPHGGGSTEAFF
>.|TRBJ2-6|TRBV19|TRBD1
TGTGCCAGTAGTCCGACAGGGGAGTCTGGGGCCAACGTCCTGACTTTC
CASSPTGESGANVLTF
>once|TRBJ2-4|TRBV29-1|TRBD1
TGCAGCGCTGAGGACAGGGTCAAAAACATTCAGTACTTC
CSAEDRVKNIQYF
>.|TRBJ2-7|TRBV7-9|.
TGTGCCAGCAGCTTAGATAGACAGGAGCAGTACTTC
CASSLDRQEQYF
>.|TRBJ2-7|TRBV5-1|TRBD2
TGCGCCAGCAGCAATAGACTAGCGCTAAACACCGACGAGCAGTACTTC
CASSNRLALNTDEQYF
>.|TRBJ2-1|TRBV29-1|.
TGCAGCGTTTTGTCTGGCAGTGGGCAGGGGTACAATGAGCAGTTCTTC
CSVLSGSGQGYNEQFF
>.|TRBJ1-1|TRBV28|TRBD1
TGTGCCAGCAGGGACAGGAGGATGAACACTGAAGCTTTCTTT
CASRDRRMNTEAFF
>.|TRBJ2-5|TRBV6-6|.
TGTGCCAGCAGTCCAGGGGTCCAGGAGACCCAGTACTTC
CASSPGVQETQYF
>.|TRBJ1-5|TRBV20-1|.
TGCAGTGCTGGGAGGAATCAGCCCCAGCATTTT
CSAGRNQPQHF
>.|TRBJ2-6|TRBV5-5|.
TGTGCCAGCAGCTTGGCGGGTACGGGAAGCTCTGGGGCCAACGTCCTGACTTTC
CASSLAGTGSSGANVLTF
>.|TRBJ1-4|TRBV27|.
TGTGCCAGCAGTTTACAGGGTCAAGAAAAACTGTTTTTT
CASSLQGQEKLFF
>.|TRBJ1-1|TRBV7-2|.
TGTGCCAGCAGCCAACTTCCCGTTCAATTCGGCACTGAAGCTTTCTTT
CASSQLPVQFGTEAFF
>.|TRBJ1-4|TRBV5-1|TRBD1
TGCGCCAGCAGTCCGGGACAGGGCCATGAAAAACTGTTTTTT
CASSPGQGHEKLFF
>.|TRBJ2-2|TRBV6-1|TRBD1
TGTGCCAGCAGTGAACCGGGACAGGGGGTTAATGAGCTGTTTTTT
CASSEPGQGVNELFF
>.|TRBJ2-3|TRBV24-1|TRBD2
TGTGCCACCAGTGACCTCAGACTAGCATCACCAGATACGCAGTATTTT
CATSDLRLASPDTQYF
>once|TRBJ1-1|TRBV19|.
TGTGCCAGTAGTACTACGGGACACCAGAACACTGAAGCTTTCTTT
CASSTTGHQNTEAFF
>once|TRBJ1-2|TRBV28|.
TGTGCCAGCAGTTTAAGCGCGCATCCCTTCTATGGCTACACCTTC
CASSLSAHPFYGYTF
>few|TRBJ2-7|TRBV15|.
TGTGCCACCAGCCGACTCCGACAGGACCGCTCCTACGAGCAGTACTTC
CATSRLRQDRSYEQYF
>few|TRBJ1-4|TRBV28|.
TGTGCCAGCAGTCCTCCTGGAAGGGGAAAACTGTTTTTT
CASSPPGRGKLFF
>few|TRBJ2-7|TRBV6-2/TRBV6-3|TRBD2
TGTGCCAGCAGTTATAGGCGCGGGAGGGCCCTCAGGTACGAGCAGTACTTC
CASSYRRGRALRYEQYF
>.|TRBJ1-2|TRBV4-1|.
TGCGCCAGCAGCCAGACGGGACTTACAGGCTACACCTTC
CASSQTGLTGYTF
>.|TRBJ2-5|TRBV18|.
TGTGCCAGCTCACCAGGAGACAGCCAAGAGACCCAGTACTTC
CASSPGDSQETQYF
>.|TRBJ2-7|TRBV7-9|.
TGTGCCAGCAGCTATACAGCGGTCGGAGAGGGAATCGAGCAGTACTTC
CASSYTAVGEGIEQYF
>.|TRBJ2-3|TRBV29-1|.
TGCAGCGTAACACCAGATACGCAGTATTTT
CSVTPDTQYF
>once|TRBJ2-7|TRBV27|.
TGTGCCAGCAGTCCTCTAGAGGTAAACGAGCAGTACTTC
CASSPLEVNEQYF
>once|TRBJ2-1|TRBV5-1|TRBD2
TGCGCCAGCAGCTTGGAAGGGACTAGCGGGAGTAATGAGCAGTTCTTC
CASSLEGTSGSNEQFF
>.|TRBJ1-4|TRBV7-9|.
TGTGCCAGCAGCTTAGGCTCGACAGGAGGTAATGAAAAACTGTTTTTT
CASSLGSTGGNEKLFF
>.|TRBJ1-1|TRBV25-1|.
TGTGCCAGCAGTGAATTCGAAGACAGAGCTGAAGCTTTCTTT
CASSEFEDRAEAFF